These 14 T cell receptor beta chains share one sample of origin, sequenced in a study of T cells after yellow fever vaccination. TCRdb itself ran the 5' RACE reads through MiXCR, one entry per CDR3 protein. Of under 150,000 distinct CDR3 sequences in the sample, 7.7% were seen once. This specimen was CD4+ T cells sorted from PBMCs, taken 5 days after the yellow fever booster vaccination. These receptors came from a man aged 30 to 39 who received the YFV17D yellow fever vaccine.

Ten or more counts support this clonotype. CDR3 residues: CASSQSPGQNYEQYF. CDR3 coding DNA: TGTGCCAGCAGCCAAAGTCCGGGACAGAACTACGAGCAGTACTTC. The gene calls are TRBV3-1 and TRBJ2-7, with 7 bases matching TRBD1. Germline loops: CDR1 LGHDT, CDR2 YNNKEL (reference sequence). The CDR3 spans 15 residues. V lost 2 bases and J lost 3; bases outside the gene matches: 7.

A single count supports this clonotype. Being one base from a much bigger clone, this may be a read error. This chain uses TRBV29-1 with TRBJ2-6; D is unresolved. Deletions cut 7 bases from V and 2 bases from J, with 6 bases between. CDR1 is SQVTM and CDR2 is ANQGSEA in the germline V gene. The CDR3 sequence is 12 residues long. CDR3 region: CSEWTGANVLTF. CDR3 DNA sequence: TGCAGCGAATGGACTGGGGCCAACGTCCTGACTTTC.

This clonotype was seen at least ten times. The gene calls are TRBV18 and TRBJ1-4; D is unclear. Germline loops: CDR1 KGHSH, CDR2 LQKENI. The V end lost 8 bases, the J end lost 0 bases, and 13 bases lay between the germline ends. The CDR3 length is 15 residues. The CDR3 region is CASTRQDATNEKLFF. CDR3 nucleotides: TGTGCCAGCACCCGCCAAGATGCAACTAATGAAAAACTGTTTTTT.

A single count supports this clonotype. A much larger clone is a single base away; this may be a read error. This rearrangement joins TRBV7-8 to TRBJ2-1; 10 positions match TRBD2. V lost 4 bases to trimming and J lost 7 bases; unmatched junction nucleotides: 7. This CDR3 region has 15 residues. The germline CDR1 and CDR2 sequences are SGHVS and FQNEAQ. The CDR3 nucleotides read TGTGCCAGCAGCTGTACGGGACTAGCGAGGAATGAGCAGTTCTTC. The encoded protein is CASSCTGLARNEQFF.

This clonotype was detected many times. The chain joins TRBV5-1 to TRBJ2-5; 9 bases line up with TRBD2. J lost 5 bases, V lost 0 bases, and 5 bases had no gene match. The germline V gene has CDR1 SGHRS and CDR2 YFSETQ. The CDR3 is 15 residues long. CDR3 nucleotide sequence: TGCGCCAGCAGCTTGGCCGGGACTAGCAGGGAGACCCAGTACTTC. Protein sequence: CASSLAGTSRETQYF.

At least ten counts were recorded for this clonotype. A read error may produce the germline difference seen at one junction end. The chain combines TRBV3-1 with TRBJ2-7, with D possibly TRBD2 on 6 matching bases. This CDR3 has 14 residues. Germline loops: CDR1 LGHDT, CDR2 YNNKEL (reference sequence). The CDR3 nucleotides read TGTGCCAGCAGCGAGGCGAGTCGCGGGGCAAATTTGCACTTC. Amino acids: CASSEASRGANLHF.

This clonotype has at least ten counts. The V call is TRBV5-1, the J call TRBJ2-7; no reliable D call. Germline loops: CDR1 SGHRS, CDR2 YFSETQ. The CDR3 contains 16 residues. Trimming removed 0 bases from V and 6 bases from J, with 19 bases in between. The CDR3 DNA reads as TGCGCCAGCAGCTTGGATGGCCGGCTAGTTAAGAGCGAGCAGTACTTC. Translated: CASSLDGRLVKSEQYF.

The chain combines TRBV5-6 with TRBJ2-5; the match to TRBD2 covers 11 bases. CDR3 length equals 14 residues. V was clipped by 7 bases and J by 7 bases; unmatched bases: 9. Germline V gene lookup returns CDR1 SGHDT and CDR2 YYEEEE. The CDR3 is CASLVAGGPATQYF. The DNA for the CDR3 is TGTGCCAGCCTCGTAGCGGGAGGGCCAGCGACCCAGTACTTC.

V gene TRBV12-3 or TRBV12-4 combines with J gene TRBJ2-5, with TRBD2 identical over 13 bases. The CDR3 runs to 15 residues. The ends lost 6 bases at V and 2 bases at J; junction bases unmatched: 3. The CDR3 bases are TGTGCCAGCAGGGAGGGACTAGCGGGACAAGAGACCCAGTACTTC. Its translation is CASREGLAGQETQYF.

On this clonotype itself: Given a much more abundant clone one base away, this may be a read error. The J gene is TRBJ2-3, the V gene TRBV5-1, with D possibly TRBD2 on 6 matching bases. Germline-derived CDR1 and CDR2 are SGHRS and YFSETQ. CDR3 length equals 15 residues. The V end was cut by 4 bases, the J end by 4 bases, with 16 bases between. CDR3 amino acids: CASSLIGSIPDTQYF. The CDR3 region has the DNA TGCGCCAGCAGCCTCATCGGGAGTATCCCAGATACGCAGTATTTT. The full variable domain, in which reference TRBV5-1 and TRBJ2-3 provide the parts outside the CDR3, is KAGVTQTPRYLIKTRGQQVTLSCSPISGHRSVSWYQQTPGQGLQFLFEYFSETQRNKGNFPGRFSGRQFSNSRSEMNVSTLELGDSALYLCASSLIGSIPDTQYFGPGTRLTVL.

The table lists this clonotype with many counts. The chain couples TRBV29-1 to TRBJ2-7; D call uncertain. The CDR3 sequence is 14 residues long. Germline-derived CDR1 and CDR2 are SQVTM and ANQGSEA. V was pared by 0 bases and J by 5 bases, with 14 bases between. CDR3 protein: CSVEDRRRSDEQYF. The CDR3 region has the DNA TGCAGCGTTGAAGACCGCAGGCGTTCCGACGAGCAGTACTTC.

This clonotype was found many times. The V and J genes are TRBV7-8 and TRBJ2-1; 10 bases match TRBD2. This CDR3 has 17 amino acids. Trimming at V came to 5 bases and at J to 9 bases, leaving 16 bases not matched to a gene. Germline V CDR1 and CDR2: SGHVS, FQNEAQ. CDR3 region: CASSTLPESSGRSEQFF. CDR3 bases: TGTGCCAGCAGCACCCTACCGGAGTCTAGCGGGAGAAGTGAGCAGTTCTTC.

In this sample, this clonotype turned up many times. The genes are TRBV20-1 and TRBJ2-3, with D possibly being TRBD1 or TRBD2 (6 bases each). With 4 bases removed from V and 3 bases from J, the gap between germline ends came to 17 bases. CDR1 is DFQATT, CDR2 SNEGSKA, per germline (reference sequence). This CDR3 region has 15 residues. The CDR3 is CSAKAGGGGTDTQYF. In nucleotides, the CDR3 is TGCAGTGCTAAAGCCGGGGGCGGAGGGACAGATACGCAGTATTTT.

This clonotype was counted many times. CDR3 sequence reads: CASSSGGLMNTEAFF. DNA for the CDR3: TGTGCCAGCAGCTCGGGTGGACTGATGAACACTGAAGCTTTCTTT. The chain couples TRBV7-2 to TRBJ1-1; D ambiguous. This CDR3 is built from 15 residues. With 4 bases removed from V and 0 bases from J, the gap between germline ends came to 12 bases. From germline, CDR1 is SGHTA and CDR2 FQGNSA.